This section outlines one T cell receptor (beta chain) sequence together with its context. Germline V gives CDR1 PRHDT, CDR2 FYEKMQ (reference sequence). The CDR3 is made up of 14 amino acids. The ends lost 5 bases at V and 9 bases at J; junction bases unmatched: 8. Some clones are missing from TCRdb's copy, which holds only in-frame ones; the method was immunoSEQ multiplex PCR. The repertoire consists of around 140,000 clones, with 94% occurring once and the leading ten covering around 13%. The entry originates in a study of control samples from healthy donors and cancer patients. This receptor was taken from a man between 35 and 55 years old in good health. The chain recombines TRBV13 with TRBJ2-5; the match to TRBD2 covers 11 bases. Sequencing used blood. The DNA for the CDR3 is TGTGCCAGCAGCCCCGGGACTAGCGGCACAGCCCAGTACTTC. This sequence encodes CASSPGTSGTAQYF.